This T cell receptor (beta chain) was retrieved from a study of a mutant IDH1 vaccine in newly diagnosed glioma. Study summary: Vaccines were begun 4-6 weeks after radiotherapy alone, or with temozolomide cycles.

The table came from immunoSEQ multiplex PCR; TCRdb's copy has only in-frame clones and leaves some out. The sample carries approximately 61,000 clones, roughly 81% recorded once. Time point meaning: week 35, safety follow-up. Every single dose of the vaccine, 300 ug of mutant IDH1 20-mer peptide, came with topical imiquimod. At weeks 1, 3, 5, 7, 11, 15, 19 and 23, patients received a vaccination, eight in all. The donor cohort comprised cases of new WHO grade 3 or 4 IDH1-mutant, ATRX-lost astrocytoma. A word on this clone: Its antigen is unknown.

Whole-study results and caveats: Seemingly, top peripheral T cell clonotype changes bore no relation to pseudoprogression.

The CDR3 sequence is 14 residues long. V dropped 0 bases and J dropped 6 bases, with 11 bases sitting between them. CDR1 and CDR2 (germline): LGHNA, YSLEER. The specimen comprised PBMCs, sampled from a glioma patient whose treatment included an IDH1 peptide vaccine. The chain couples TRBV4-3 to TRBJ1-2, with D perhaps matching TRBD1 (5 bases). The sequence derives from a man aged 35 to 55 with glioma. CDR3 amino acids: CASSQDLQGNGYTF. The CDR3 DNA reads as TGCGCCAGCAGCCAAGATCTCCAGGGTAATGGCTACACCTTC.